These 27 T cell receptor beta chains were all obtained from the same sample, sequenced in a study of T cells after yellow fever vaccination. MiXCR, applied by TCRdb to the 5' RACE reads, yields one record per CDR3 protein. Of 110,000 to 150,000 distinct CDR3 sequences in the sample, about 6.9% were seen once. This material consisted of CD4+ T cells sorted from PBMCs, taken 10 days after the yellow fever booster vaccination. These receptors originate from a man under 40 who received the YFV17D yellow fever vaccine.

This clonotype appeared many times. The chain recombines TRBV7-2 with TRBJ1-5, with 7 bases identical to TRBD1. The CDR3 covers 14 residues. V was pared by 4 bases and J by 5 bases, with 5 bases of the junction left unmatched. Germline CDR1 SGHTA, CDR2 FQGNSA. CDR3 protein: CASSSDRKYQPQHF. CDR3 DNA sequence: TGTGCCAGCAGCTCGGACAGGAAGTATCAGCCCCAGCATTTT.

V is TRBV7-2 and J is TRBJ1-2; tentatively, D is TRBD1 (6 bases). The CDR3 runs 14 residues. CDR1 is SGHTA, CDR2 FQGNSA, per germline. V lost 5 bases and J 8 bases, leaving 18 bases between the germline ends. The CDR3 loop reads CASSPDSSPGGYTF. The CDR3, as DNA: TGTGCCAGCAGCCCGGACAGCTCGCCAGGCGGCTACACCTTC.

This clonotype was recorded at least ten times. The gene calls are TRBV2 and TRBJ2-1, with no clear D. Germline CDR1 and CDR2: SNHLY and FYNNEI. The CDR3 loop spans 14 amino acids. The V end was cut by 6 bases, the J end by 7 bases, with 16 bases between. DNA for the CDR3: TGTGCCAGCAGCCTCATAGGTGGCCCTAATGAGCAGTTCTTC. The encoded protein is CASSLIGGPNEQFF.

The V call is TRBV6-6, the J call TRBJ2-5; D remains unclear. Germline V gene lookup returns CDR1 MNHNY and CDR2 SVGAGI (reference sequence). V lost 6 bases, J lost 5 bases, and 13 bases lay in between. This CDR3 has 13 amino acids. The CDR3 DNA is TGTGCCAGCAGCCAACGGGCCCATGAGACCCAGTACTTC. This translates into CASSQRAHETQYF.

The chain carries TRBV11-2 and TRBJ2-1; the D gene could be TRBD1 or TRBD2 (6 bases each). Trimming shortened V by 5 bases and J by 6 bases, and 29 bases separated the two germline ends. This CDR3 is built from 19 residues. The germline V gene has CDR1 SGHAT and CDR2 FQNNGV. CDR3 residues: CASSPRQALALSPPNEQFF. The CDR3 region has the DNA TGTGCCAGCAGCCCAAGACAGGCTCTAGCGCTTTCCCCGCCCAATGAGCAGTTCTTC.

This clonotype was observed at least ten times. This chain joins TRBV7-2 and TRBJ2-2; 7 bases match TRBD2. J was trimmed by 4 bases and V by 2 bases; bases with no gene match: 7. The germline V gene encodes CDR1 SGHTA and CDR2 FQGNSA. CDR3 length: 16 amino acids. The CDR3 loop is CASSLFARGSTGELFF. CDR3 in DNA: TGTGCCAGCAGCTTATTCGCGCGGGGGAGCACCGGGGAGCTGTTTTTT.

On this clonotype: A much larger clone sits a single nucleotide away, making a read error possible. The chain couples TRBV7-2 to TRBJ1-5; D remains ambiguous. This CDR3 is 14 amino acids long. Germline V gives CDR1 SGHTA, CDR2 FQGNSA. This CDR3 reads CASSWGRSSQPQHF. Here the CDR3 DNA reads TGTGCCAGCAGCTGGGGTAGGAGCAGTCAGCCCCAGCATTTT.

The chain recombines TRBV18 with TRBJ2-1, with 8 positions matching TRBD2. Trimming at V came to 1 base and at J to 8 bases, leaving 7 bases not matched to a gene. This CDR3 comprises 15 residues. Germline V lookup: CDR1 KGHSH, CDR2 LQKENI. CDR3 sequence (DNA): TGTGCCAGCTCACCACTTGTGAGCGGGAGCTATGAGCAGTTCTTC. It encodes CASSPLVSGSYEQFF.

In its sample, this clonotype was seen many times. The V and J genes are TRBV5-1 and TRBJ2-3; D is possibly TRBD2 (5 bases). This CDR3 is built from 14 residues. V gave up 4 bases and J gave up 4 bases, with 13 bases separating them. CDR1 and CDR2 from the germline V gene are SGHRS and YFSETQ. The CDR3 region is CASSGSAGSDTQYF. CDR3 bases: TGCGCCAGCAGCGGGAGCGCCGGGTCAGATACGCAGTATTTT.

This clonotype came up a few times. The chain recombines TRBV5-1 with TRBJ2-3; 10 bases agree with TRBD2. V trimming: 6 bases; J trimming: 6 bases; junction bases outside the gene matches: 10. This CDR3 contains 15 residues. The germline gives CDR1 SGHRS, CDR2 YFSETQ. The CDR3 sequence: CASTEAGGIFDTQYF. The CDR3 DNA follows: TGCGCCAGCACCGAAGCGGGAGGGATTTTTGATACGCAGTATTTT.

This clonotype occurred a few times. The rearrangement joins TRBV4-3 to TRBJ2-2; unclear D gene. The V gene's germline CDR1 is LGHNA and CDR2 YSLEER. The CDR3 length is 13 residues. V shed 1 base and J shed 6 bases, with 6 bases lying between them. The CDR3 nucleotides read TGCGCCAGCAGCCAAGGGTTGGCCGGGGAGCTGTTTTTT. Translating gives CASSQGLAGELFF.

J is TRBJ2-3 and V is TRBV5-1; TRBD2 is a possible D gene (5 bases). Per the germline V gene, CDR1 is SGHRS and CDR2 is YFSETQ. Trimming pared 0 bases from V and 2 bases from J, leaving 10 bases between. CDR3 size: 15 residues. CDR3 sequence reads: CASSLVGRATDTQYF. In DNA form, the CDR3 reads TGCGCCAGCAGCTTGGTCGGGCGGGCCACAGATACGCAGTATTTT. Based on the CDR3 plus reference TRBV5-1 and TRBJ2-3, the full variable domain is KAGVTQTPRYLIKTRGQQVTLSCSPISGHRSVSWYQQTPGQGLQFLFEYFSETQRNKGNFPGRFSGRQFSNSRSEMNVSTLELGDSALYLCASSLVGRATDTQYFGPGTRLTVL.

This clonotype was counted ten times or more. CDR3 DNA sequence: TGCGCCAGCAGCTTGGAGAAGGGGACAAAAGGCACTGAAGCTTTCTTT. It is translated as CASSLEKGTKGTEAFF. The rearrangement links TRBV5-1 to TRBJ1-1; tentative D call: TRBD1 (6 bases). Germline V gene lookup returns CDR1 SGHRS and CDR2 YFSETQ. This CDR3 comprises 16 residues. Trimming took 0 bases from V and 4 from J, leaving 16 bases between them.

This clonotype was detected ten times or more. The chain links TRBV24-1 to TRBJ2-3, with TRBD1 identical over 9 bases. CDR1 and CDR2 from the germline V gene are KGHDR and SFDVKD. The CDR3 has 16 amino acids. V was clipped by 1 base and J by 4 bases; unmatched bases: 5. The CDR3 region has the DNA TGTGCCACCAGTGATTTTACAGGGGGCCGGGCAGATACGCAGTATTTT. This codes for CATSDFTGGRADTQYF.

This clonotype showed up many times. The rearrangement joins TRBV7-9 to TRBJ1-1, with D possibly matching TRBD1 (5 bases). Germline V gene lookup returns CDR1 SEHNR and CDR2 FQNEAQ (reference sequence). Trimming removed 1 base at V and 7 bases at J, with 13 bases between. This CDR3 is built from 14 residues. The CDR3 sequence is CASSLDQGADEAFF. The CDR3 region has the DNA TGTGCCAGCAGCTTAGATCAGGGAGCCGATGAAGCTTTCTTT.

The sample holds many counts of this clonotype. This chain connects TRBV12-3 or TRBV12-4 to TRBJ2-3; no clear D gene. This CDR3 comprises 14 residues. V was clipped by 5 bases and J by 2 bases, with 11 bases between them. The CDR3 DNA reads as TGTGCCAGCAGTCCGACTCGCCCCACAGATACGCAGTATTTT. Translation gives CASSPTRPTDTQYF.

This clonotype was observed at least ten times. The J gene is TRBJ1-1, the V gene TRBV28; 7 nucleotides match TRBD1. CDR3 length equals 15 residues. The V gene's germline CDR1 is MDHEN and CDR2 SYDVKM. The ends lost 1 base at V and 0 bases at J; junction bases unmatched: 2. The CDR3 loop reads CASSLYGQVNTEAFF. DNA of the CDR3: TGTGCCAGCAGTTTATACGGACAGGTGAACACTGAAGCTTTCTTT.

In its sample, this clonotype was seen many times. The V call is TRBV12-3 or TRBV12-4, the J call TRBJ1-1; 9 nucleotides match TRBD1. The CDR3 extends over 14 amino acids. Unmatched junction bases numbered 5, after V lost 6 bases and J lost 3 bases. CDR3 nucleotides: TGTGCCAGCAGCTTAACAGGGGGCTACACTGAAGCTTTCTTT. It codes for CASSLTGGYTEAFF.

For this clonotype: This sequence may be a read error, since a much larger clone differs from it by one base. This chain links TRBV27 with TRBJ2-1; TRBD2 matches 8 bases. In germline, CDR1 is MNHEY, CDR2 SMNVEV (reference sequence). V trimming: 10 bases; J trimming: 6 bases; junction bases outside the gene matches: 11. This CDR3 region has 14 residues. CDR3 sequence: CATSSGSSGNEQFF. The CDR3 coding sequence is TGTGCCACCTCGAGCGGGAGTTCGGGCAATGAGCAGTTCTTC.

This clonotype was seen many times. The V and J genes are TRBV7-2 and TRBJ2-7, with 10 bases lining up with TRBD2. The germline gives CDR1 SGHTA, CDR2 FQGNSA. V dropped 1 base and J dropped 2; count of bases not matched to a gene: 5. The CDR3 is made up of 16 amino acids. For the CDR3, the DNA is TGTGCCAGCAGCTTAGGGGCCAGCGGGAGGGCCTACGAGCAGTACTTC. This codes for CASSLGASGRAYEQYF.

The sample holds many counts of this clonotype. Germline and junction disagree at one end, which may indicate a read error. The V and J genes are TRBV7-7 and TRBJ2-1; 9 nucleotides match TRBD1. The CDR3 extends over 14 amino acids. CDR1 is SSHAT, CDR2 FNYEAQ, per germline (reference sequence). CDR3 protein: CASSPGTGPNEQFF. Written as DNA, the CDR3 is TGTGCTAGCAGCCCCGGGACAGGGCCCAATGAGCAGTTCTTC.

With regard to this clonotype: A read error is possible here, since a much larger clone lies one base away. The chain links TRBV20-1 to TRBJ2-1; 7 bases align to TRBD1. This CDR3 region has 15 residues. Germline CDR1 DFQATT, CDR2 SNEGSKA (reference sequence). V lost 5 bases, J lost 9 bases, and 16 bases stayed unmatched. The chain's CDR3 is CSAPRPARGTAEQFF. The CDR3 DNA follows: TGCAGTGCTCCCCGACCGGCCAGGGGGACGGCTGAGCAGTTCTTC.

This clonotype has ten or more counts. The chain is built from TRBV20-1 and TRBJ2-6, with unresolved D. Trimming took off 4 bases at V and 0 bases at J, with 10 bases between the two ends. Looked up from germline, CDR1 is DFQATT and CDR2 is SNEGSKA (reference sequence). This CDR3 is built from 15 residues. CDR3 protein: CSAINALSGANVLTF. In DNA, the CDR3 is TGCAGTGCTATTAACGCCCTCTCTGGGGCCAACGTCCTGACTTTC.

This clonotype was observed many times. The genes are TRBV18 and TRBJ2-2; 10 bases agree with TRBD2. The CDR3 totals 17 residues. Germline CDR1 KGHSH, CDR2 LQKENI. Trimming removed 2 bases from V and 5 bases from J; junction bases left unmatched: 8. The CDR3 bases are TGTGCCAGCTCACCAAGGCTAGCGGGAGATCGGACCGGGGAGCTGTTTTTT. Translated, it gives CASSPRLAGDRTGELFF. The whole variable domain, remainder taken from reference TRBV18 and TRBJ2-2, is NAGVMQNPRHLVRRRGQEARLRCSPMKGHSHVYWYRQLPEEGLKFMVYLQKENIIDESGMPKERFSAEFPKEGPSILRIQQVVRGDSAAYFCASSPRLAGDRTGELFFGEGSRLTVL.

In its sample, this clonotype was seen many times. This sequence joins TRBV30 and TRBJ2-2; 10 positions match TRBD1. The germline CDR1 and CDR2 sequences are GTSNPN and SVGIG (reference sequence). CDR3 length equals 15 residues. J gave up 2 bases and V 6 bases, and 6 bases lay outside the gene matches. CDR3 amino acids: CACTRTGGNTGELFF. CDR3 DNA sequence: TGTGCCTGCACAAGGACAGGGGGAAACACCGGGGAGCTGTTTTTT.

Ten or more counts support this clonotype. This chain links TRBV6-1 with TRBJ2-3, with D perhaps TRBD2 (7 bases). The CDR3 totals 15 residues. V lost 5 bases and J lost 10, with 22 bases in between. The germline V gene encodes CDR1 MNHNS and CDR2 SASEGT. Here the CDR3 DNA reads TGTGCCAGCAGTAAAAGCCGTCAGGGAGGGGGTGCGCAGTATTTT. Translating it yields CASSKSRQGGGAQYF.

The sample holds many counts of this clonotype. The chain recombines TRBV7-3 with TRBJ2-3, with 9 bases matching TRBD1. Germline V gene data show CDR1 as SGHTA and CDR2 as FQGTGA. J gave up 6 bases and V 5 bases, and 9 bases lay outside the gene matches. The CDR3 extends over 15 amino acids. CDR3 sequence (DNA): TGTGCCAGCAGCCAGAGCGGACAGGGGACCGATACGCAGTATTTT. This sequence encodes CASSQSGQGTDTQYF.